The rows below give T cell receptor beta chains drawn from one sample of a study of T cell repertoires in cytomegalovirus infection. These receptors' antigens are unknown. TCRdb reprocessed the reads via MiXCR and lists one record per CDR3 protein. This sample yields fewer than 30,000 distinct CDR3 sequences, of which 22% are seen a single time; around 93% belongs to the top ten. Sample: CD8+ T cells from cultured PBMCs, taken from culture after CMV antigen stimulation. The source of these receptors is a human donor in good health (CMV status not recorded). Some clones in this sample may be carry-over from other donors' samples. Each CDR3 is given without its conserved first and last residue.

v_call: TRBV7-6; cdr3_aa: ASSSTDFKETQY
v_call: TRBV4-1; cdr3_aa: ASSQSFRYEQY
v_call: TRBV28; cdr3_aa: ASSLEWTGGLTYEQY
v_call: TRBV5-6; cdr3_aa: ASSLKNRGYEQY
v_call: TRBV7-9; cdr3_aa: ASSSSHGYT
v_call: TRBV7-8; cdr3_aa: ASSLDHRDQPQH
v_call: TRBV9; cdr3_aa: ASTPRQFYGYT
v_call: TRBV20-1; cdr3_aa: SARDLRGTGSGEQY
v_call: TRBV11-3; cdr3_aa: ASSLWLSTEAF
v_call: TRBV6-1; cdr3_aa: GSSQGTRRDEQY
v_call: TRBV27; cdr3_aa: ASSFGTSITGELF
v_call: TRBV4-2; cdr3_aa: ASSQTQGSPEAF
v_call: TRBV19; cdr3_aa: ASTPWGQGLGTEAF
v_call: TRBV11-2; cdr3_aa: ASSLEPSLDGYT
v_call: TRBV19; cdr3_aa: ASSIGSTGGDGYT
v_call: TRBV11-2; cdr3_aa: ASSWGGTGGKDTGELF
v_call: TRBV6-5; cdr3_aa: ASRGGYNQPQH
v_call: TRBV7-9; cdr3_aa: ASSLQTGELF
v_call: TRBV6-2/TRBV6-3; cdr3_aa: ASSFRVNTEAF
v_call: TRBV7-9; cdr3_aa: ASSSGTHTEAF
v_call: TRBV6-1; cdr3_aa: ASSEMGLGSYNEQF
v_call: TRBV7-7; cdr3_aa: ASSLAGSAGELF
v_call: TRBV27; cdr3_aa: ASSHGSYNEQF
v_call: TRBV5-6; cdr3_aa: ASSLDLTDYKGEAF
v_call: TRBV27; cdr3_aa: ASSLGQGVNTEAF
v_call: TRBV12-3/TRBV12-4; cdr3_aa: ASSWSGGGADTQY
v_call: TRBV7-9; cdr3_aa: ASSFGRGGLRTKNTEAF
v_call: TRBV11-2; cdr3_aa: ASSLGKKVYEQY
v_call: TRBV29-1; cdr3_aa: SVVVRDYNEQF
v_call: TRBV6-6; cdr3_aa: ASNTGVNSGNTIY
v_call: TRBV7-6; cdr3_aa: ASGGRSSTDTQY
v_call: TRBV12-3/TRBV12-4; cdr3_aa: ASSWTGSEAF
v_call: TRBV6-1; cdr3_aa: ASCTSYEQY
v_call: TRBV6-2/TRBV6-3; cdr3_aa: ASSWGSTVNTEAF
v_call: TRBV4-2; cdr3_aa: ASSRELSSYNAPLH
v_call: TRBV7-9; cdr3_aa: ASTERGVSYT
v_call: TRBV28; cdr3_aa: ASTPLGDNYGYT
v_call: TRBV7-8; cdr3_aa: ASSLVGTGEYSNQPQH
v_call: TRBV11-2; cdr3_aa: ASSLERDYGYT
v_call: TRBV28; cdr3_aa: ASSNSGTGIGKLF
v_call: TRBV7-8; cdr3_aa: ASSLAGDQETQY
v_call: TRBV25-1; cdr3_aa: ASSDYGTGNEQY
v_call: TRBV9; cdr3_aa: ASYKRDRDGNTIY
v_call: TRBV4-2; cdr3_aa: ASSQEWAGREQPQH
v_call: TRBV6-1; cdr3_aa: ASSEFGVYNEQF
v_call: TRBV20-1; cdr3_aa: SATPRAAYEQY